These 22 T cell receptor beta chains originate from one sample sequenced in a study of cytomegalovirus exposure and HLA in healthy donors. The PCR had 60 Vbeta and 13 Jbeta primers. Produced via immunoSEQ multiplex PCR; TCRdb's table is partial and in-frame only. The listing records fewer than 70,000 clones. Sequenced sample: PBMCs. Receptor source: a man aged 30 to 45 in good health and CMV-seropositive.

This chain links TRBV15 with TRBJ2-5, with 8 bases that match TRBD1. Trimming at V came to 5 bases and at J to 2 bases, leaving 4 bases not matched to a gene. The germline CDR1 and CDR2 sequences are LNHNV and YYDKDF (reference sequence). The CDR3 runs 14 residues. CDR3 region: CATSSDRAQETQYF. CDR3 DNA sequence: TGTGCCACCAGCTCGGACAGGGCTCAAGAGACCCAGTACTTC.

V and J are TRBV27 and TRBJ1-1, with D possibly matching TRBD1 (6 bases). This CDR3 contains 14 residues. Germline CDR1 is MNHEY and CDR2 is SMNVEV (reference sequence). V shed 4 bases and J shed 5 bases, with 14 bases lying between them. The DNA of the CDR3 is TGTGCCAGCAGTTCGTTCAACAGGGTAACTGAAGCTTTCTTT. Amino acids: CASSSFNRVTEAFF.

V usage is TRBV5-6 and J usage is TRBJ2-7; 8 positions agree with TRBD1. The CDR3 is 15 amino acids. Per the germline V gene, CDR1 is SGHDT and CDR2 is YYEEEE. V gave up 4 bases and J gave up 2 bases; unmatched junction bases: 8. CDR3 region: CASSALTGVAYEQYF. The CDR3 DNA sequence: TGTGCCAGCAGCGCGCTGACAGGGGTAGCCTACGAGCAGTACTTC.

The genes are TRBV5-1 and TRBJ2-7, with a weak D call TRBD1 (6 bases). Germline loops: CDR1 SGHRS, CDR2 YFSETQ. Trimming left V 6 bases short and J 3 bases short, with 13 bases between. CDR3 length equals 13 residues. The CDR3 protein is CASTAQGGYEQYF. DNA of the CDR3: TGCGCCAGCACTGCCCAAGGGGGCTACGAGCAGTACTTC.

The V and J genes are TRBV25-1 and TRBJ1-1, with TRBD1 matching over 7 bases. From germline, CDR1 is MGHDK and CDR2 SYGVNS. The V segment lost 4 bases and the J segment 5 bases; nucleotides outside the gene matches: 4. CDR3 length: 13 amino acids. CDR3 residues: CASSVSGGTEAFF. The CDR3 nucleotides read TGTGCCAGCAGTGTATCAGGGGGGACTGAAGCTTTCTTT.

V and J are TRBV4-1 and TRBJ1-1; TRBD1 is a possible D gene (5 bases). The CDR3 totals 15 residues. The germline V gene has CDR1 MGHRA and CDR2 YSYEKL. V gave up 0 bases and J gave up 6 bases, with 14 bases separating them. For the CDR3, the DNA is TGCGCCAGCAGCCAAGATCTCGTGGGGGGGTCTGAAGCTTTCTTT. Translating gives CASSQDLVGGSEAFF.

The J gene is TRBJ2-3, the V gene TRBV29-1; 8 bases are shared with TRBD2. There are 14 residues in the CDR3. Germline CDR1 is SQVTM and CDR2 is ANQGSEA. The V and J ends lost 4 bases and 0 bases, in that order; junction bases with no gene match: 3. CDR3 amino acids: CSVAREGSTDTQYF. The CDR3 DNA reads TGCAGCGTTGCACGGGAGGGGAGCACAGATACGCAGTATTTT.

V gene TRBV14 combines with J gene TRBJ1-1; D unresolved. The germline CDR1 and CDR2 sequences are SGHDN and FVKESK. The CDR3 length is 17 residues. Trimming shortened V by 0 bases and J by 2 bases, and 16 bases separated the two germline ends. The CDR3 DNA is TGTGCCAGCAGCCAAGAGGGTCCGTGGCGGCCCAACACTGAAGCTTTCTTT. Protein: CASSQEGPWRPNTEAFF.

The V call is TRBV5-4, the J call TRBJ2-1, with a tentative D call TRBD2 (5 bases). CDR3 length: 12 amino acids. The V and J ends lost 3 bases and 9 bases respectively, with 10 bases between them. The V gene's germline CDR1 is SGHNT and CDR2 YYREEE (reference sequence). The DNA for the CDR3 is TGTGCCAGCAGCTGGGGTGCGGGTGAGCAGTTCTTC. Translating gives CASSWGAGEQFF. The entire variable domain, with the rest obtained from reference TRBV5-4 and TRBJ2-1, is as follows: ETGVTQSPTHLIKTRGQQVTLRCSSQSGHNTVSWYQQALGQGPQFIFQYYREEENGRGNFPPRFSGLQFPNYSSELNVNALELDDSALYLCASSWGAGEQFFGPGTRLTVL.

The chain recombines TRBV30 with TRBJ1-1; D is perhaps TRBD1 (5 bases). This CDR3 contains 12 residues. Germline CDR1 reads GTSNPN; CDR2 reads SVGIG (reference sequence). The V end lost 4 bases, the J end lost 3 bases, and 9 bases lay between the germline ends. The DNA for the CDR3 is TGTGCCTGGAAACAGGATGACACTGAAGCTTTCTTT. Translating it yields CAWKQDDTEAFF.

This chain joins TRBV5-4 and TRBJ2-7, with TRBD2 identical over 9 bases. The CDR3 length is 15 residues. Germline CDR1 and CDR2: SGHNT and YYREEE (reference sequence). Germline trimming cut 4 bases from V and 3 bases from J; bases unmatched to any gene: 8. The CDR3 coding sequence is TGTGCCAGCAGCCCTCGGGATAGCGGGGGCTACGAGCAGTACTTC. Protein sequence: CASSPRDSGGYEQYF.

Note on this clone: The junction differs from germline at one of its ends, possibly a read error. This CDR3 is CASSLQPSAYEQSF. DNA of the CDR3: TGCGCCAGCAGCCTACAACCGAGCGCCTACGAGCAGTCCTTC. The chain couples TRBV5-1 to TRBJ2-7; no clear D gene. The CDR3 is 14 residues long. Germline CDR1 reads SGHRS; CDR2 reads YFSETQ.

The rearrangement joins TRBV6-1 to TRBJ2-5; 7 bases agree with TRBD1. V dropped 4 bases and J dropped 3; count of bases not matched to a gene: 5. Germline V gene sequence: CDR1 MNHNS, CDR2 SASEGT. This CDR3 has 14 amino acids. CDR3 region: CASSARDRKETQYF. The CDR3 DNA follows: TGTGCCAGCAGTGCCCGGGACAGAAAAGAGACCCAGTACTTC.

This chain links TRBV9 with TRBJ2-7; possibly TRBD2 for D (5 bases). There are 16 residues in the CDR3. In germline, CDR1 is SGDLS, CDR2 YYNGEE. The V gene lost 4 bases and the J gene lost 3 bases, with 20 bases spanning the gap. DNA of the CDR3: TGTGCCAGCAGCCTCGGGCCCTCGGTGGAGGTCTACGAGCAGTACTTC. It yields the protein CASSLGPSVEVYEQYF.

The chain combines TRBV7-3 with TRBJ2-7; the match to TRBD1 covers 11 bases. Looked up from germline, CDR1 is SGHTA and CDR2 is FQGTGA. The CDR3 loop spans 15 amino acids. V was clipped by 5 bases and J by 7 bases; unmatched bases: 10. The CDR3 coding sequence is TGTGCCAGCAGCCCCTCCGGGACAGGGGGACATGAGCAGTACTTC. It specifies CASSPSGTGGHEQYF.

The rearrangement uses TRBV6-4 and TRBJ2-3; D may be TRBD1 (5 bases). Germline V gives CDR1 MRHNA, CDR2 SNTAGT. V lost 0 bases, J lost 2 bases, and 9 bases lay in between. There are 15 residues in the CDR3. This chain's CDR3 is CASSDSKGDTDTQYF. The CDR3 nucleotides are TGTGCCAGCAGTGACTCGAAAGGGGACACAGATACGCAGTATTTT.

V usage is TRBV18 and J usage is TRBJ1-4, with a possible D match to TRBD1 (5 bases). V was shortened by 2 bases and J by 0 bases, with 19 bases between the two germline ends. This CDR3 has 19 residues. Germline V gene sequence: CDR1 KGHSH, CDR2 LQKENI. CDR3 loop: CASSPYPTDSYATNEKLFF. CDR3 nucleotides: TGTGCCAGCTCACCATACCCGACAGATAGCTATGCAACTAATGAAAAACTGTTTTTT.

The CDR3 spells CASSDTSRDRVFYGYTF. CDR3 sequence (DNA): TGCGCCAGCAGTGACACATCCCGGGACAGGGTGTTCTATGGCTACACCTTC. This chain connects TRBV10-2 to TRBJ1-2; TRBD1 agrees at 9 bases. This CDR3 is 17 amino acids long. CDR1 is WSHSY and CDR2 is SAAADI in the germline V gene. The trim removed 3 bases at V and 4 bases at J, leaving 12 bases unmatched.

V gene TRBV18 combines with J gene TRBJ2-7, with 8 bases aligning to TRBD1. The J segment lost 4 bases and the V segment lost 6 bases, leaving 8 bases of the junction unmatched. From germline, CDR1 is KGHSH and CDR2 LQKENI. The CDR3 has 14 residues. The CDR3 bases are TGTGCCAGCTCGTTCGGACAGGGCGGTTACGAGCAGTACTTC. This translates into CASSFGQGGYEQYF.

J is TRBJ2-3 and V is TRBV9; tentatively, D is TRBD1 (6 bases). Germline CDR1 SGDLS, CDR2 YYNGEE. Trimming removed 1 base at V and 4 bases at J, with 13 bases between. This CDR3 is built from 15 residues. DNA of the CDR3: TGTGCCAGCAGCGTAAGTGGGCAGGGGCCAGATACGCAGTATTTT. Protein sequence: CASSVSGQGPDTQYF.

The genes are TRBV7-6 and TRBJ1-2; D remains ambiguous. In germline, CDR1 is SGHVS, CDR2 FNYEAQ. The CDR3 spans 15 residues. V was cut by 5 bases and J by 4 bases, with 17 bases left in between. CDR3 sequence reads: CASSREGRNAYGYTF. CDR3 DNA sequence: TGTGCCAGCAGCCGGGAGGGCAGAAACGCCTATGGCTACACCTTC.

This sequence joins TRBV6-5 and TRBJ1-1; D is unresolved. This CDR3 contains 15 residues. Trimming shortened V by 2 bases and J by 4 bases, and 14 bases separated the two germline ends. Looked up from germline, CDR1 is MNHEY and CDR2 is SVGAGI. Written as DNA, the CDR3 is TGTGCCAGCAGTTACGAGGCGGGGTTGTCCACTGAAGCTTTCTTT. Its translation: CASSYEAGLSTEAFF.